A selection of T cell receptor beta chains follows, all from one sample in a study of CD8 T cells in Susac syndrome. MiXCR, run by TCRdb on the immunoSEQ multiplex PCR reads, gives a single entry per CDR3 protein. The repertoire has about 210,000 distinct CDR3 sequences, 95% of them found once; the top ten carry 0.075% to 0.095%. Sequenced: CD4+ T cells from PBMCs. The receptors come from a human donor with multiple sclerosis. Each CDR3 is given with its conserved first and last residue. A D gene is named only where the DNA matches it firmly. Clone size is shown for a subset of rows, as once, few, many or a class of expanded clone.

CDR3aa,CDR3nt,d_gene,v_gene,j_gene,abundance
CSAPIDGRRNTEAFF,TGCAGTGCCCCGATCGACGGCAGGCGGAACACTGAAGCTTTCTTT,-,TRBV20-1,TRBJ1-1,-
CASSLRKISESPLHF,TGTGCCAGCAGCTTGCGGAAGATCTCGGAATCACCCCTCCACTTT,-,TRBV11-1,TRBJ1-6,few
CASSFMGLNEQFF,TGTGCCAGCAGTTTCATGGGGCTCAATGAGCAGTTCTTC,-,TRBV27,TRBJ2-1,-
CAWTQDGSNQPQHF,TGTGCCTGGACCCAGGACGGGAGCAATCAGCCCCAGCATTTT,-,TRBV30,TRBJ1-5,-
CSATSARTGYQPQHF,TGCAGTGCTACTTCCGCTCGGACAGGTTATCAGCCCCAGCATTTT,TRBD1,TRBV20-1,TRBJ1-5,-
CASSQDQGGGTQYF,TGTGCCAGCAGCCAAGATCAGGGAGGGGGGACCCAGTACTTC,-,TRBV3-1,TRBJ2-5,-
CSARALAIYNEQFF,TGCAGTGCTAGAGCACTAGCGATCTACAATGAGCAGTTCTTC,TRBD2,TRBV20-1,TRBJ2-1,-
CSARGGGDQPQHF,TGCAGTGCTAGAGGTGGGGGCGATCAGCCCCAGCATTTT,-,TRBV20-1,TRBJ1-5,few
CSAAPSFGEQYF,TGCAGTGCTGCCCCTAGCTTCGGCGAGCAGTACTTC,-,TRBV20-1,TRBJ2-7,once
CASSSHTFGAFF,TGTGCCAGCAGCTCCCACACGTTCGGAGCTTTCTTT,-,TRBV7-9,TRBJ1-1,-
CASSMGWRDVQPQHF,TGTGCCAGTAGTATGGGTTGGAGGGACGTTCAGCCCCAGCATTTT,-,TRBV19,TRBJ1-5,-
CASSYSLGGPTYEQYF,TGTGCCAGCAGTTACTCTTTGGGCGGTCCAACCTACGAGCAGTACTTC,-,TRBV6-5,TRBJ2-7,-
CASTGEGKTQYF,TGTGCCAGCACGGGAGAGGGGAAGACCCAGTACTTC,-,TRBV2,TRBJ2-5,once
CAISESMTLTGYF,TGTGCCATCAGTGAGTCGATGACCCTAACGGGGTACTTC,-,TRBV10-3,TRBJ2-7,once
CSVASTLYEQYF,TGCAGCGTTGCTAGCACCCTCTACGAGCAGTACTTC,-,TRBV29-1,TRBJ2-7,-
CAWISDPNTGELFF,TGTGCCTGGATCTCGGACCCAAACACCGGGGAGCTGTTTTTT,-,TRBV30,TRBJ2-2,-
CSAAGTRQETQYF,TGCAGCGCTGCCGGGACGCGCCAAGAGACCCAGTACTTC,-,TRBV29-1,TRBJ2-5,-
CSARDSERQPQHF,TGCAGTGCTAGAGATTCAGAGCGGCAGCCCCAGCATTTT,-,TRBV20-1,TRBJ1-5,-
CASSPPWGYEQYF,TGTGCCAGCTCACCACCTTGGGGCTACGAGCAGTACTTC,-,TRBV18,TRBJ2-7,-
CASSVNSRDTQYF,TGTGCCAGCAGTGTAAACAGCCGAGATACGCAGTATTTT,-,TRBV2,TRBJ2-3,-
CSARESRLPRGYTF,TGCAGTGCTAGAGAGAGTAGACTGCCCCGTGGCTACACCTTC,-,TRBV20-1,TRBJ1-2,-
CSVEQGRNTEAFF,TGCAGCGTTGAACAGGGAAGGAACACTGAAGCTTTCTTT,-,TRBV29-1,TRBJ1-1,-
CSVPGTSGGYSYNEQFF,TGCAGCGTCCCCGGGACTAGCGGGGGGTACTCCTACAATGAGCAGTTCTTC,TRBD2,TRBV29-1,TRBJ2-1,-
CASSTTQGVILDEQYF,TGTGCCAGCAGCACAACTCAGGGGGTCATACTCGACGAGCAGTACTTC,TRBD1,TRBV9,TRBJ2-7,-